A selection of T cell receptor beta chains follows, all from one sample in a study of cytomegalovirus exposure and HLA in healthy donors. Sequenced by immunoSEQ multiplex PCR; TCRdb stores in-frame clones only, minus some. The sample's table shows some 120,000 clones. Sequenced: PBMCs. These receptors were collected from a woman aged 55-70 years in good health and CMV-seronegative. CDR3s include the opening cysteine and the closing phenylalanine or tryptophan. D genes are given only for firm matches.

V: TRBV5-6
J: TRBJ1-4
D: NA
DNA: TGTGCCAGCAGCTCCAGAACAGGGTTTCAGGAAAAACTGTTTTTT
CDR3: CASSSRTGFQEKLFF

V: TRBV4-2
J: TRBJ2-1
D: NA
DNA: TGTGCCAGCAGCCAAGATGGGAAGGGGTTGAATGAGCAGTTCTTC
CDR3: CASSQDGKGLNEQFF

V: TRBV7-6
J: TRBJ1-1
D: TRBD1
DNA: TGTGCCAGCAGCCCCGACAGGGTCGGCACTGAAGCTTTCTTT
CDR3: CASSPDRVGTEAFF

V: TRBV19
J: TRBJ2-2
D: TRBD1
DNA: TGTGCCAGTAGGACAGGGGGCGTTTGGGGGGAGCTGTTTTTT
CDR3: CASRTGGVWGELFF

V: TRBV6-5
J: TRBJ2-3
D: NA
DNA: TGTGCCAGCCAAGGGGTAGTAGATACGCAGTATTTT
CDR3: CASQGVVDTQYF

V: TRBV4-1
J: TRBJ2-4
D: TRBD1
DNA: TGCGCCAGCAGCCAAGTCCCCGGACAGGGTTCCAAAAACATTCAGTACTTC
CDR3: CASSQVPGQGSKNIQYF

V: TRBV29-1
J: TRBJ1-1
D: NA
DNA: TGCAGCGTTCTTTCACATACTGAAGCTTTCTTT
CDR3: CSVLSHTEAFF

V: TRBV10-2
J: TRBJ1-1
D: NA
DNA: TGCGCCAGCCTTGCACAGGGAAGTGGGAACACTGAAGCTTTCTTT
CDR3: CASLAQGSGNTEAFF

V: TRBV12-5
J: TRBJ1-2
D: NA
DNA: TGTGCTAGTGGAACGGCACTCCAGGACAGCACTAACTATGGCTACACCTTC
CDR3: CASGTALQDSTNYGYTF

V: TRBV5-1
J: TRBJ1-4
D: NA
DNA: TGCGCCAGCAGCTTGTCTGCAACTAATGAAAAACTGTTTTTT
CDR3: CASSLSATNEKLFF

V: TRBV28
J: TRBJ2-2
D: TRBD1
DNA: TGTGCCAGCACCCAGGGACAGGGCACCGGGGAGCTGTTTTTT
CDR3: CASTQGQGTGELFF

V: TRBV5-6
J: TRBJ2-7
D: NA
DNA: TGTGCCAGCAGCGGGGGCCCAGCTCCATCCTACGAGCAGTACTTC
CDR3: CASSGGPAPSYEQYF

V: TRBV7-6
J: TRBJ2-7
D: TRBD2
DNA: TGTGCCAGCAGCTCATTAGCGGGAGCCTACGAGCAGTACTTC
CDR3: CASSSLAGAYEQYF

V: TRBV9
J: TRBJ1-4
D: NA
DNA: TGTGCCAGCAGCGCGGGTCCGGTACCTAATGAAAAACTGTTTTTT
CDR3: CASSAGPVPNEKLFF

V: TRBV2
J: TRBJ1-3
D: NA
DNA: TGTGCCAGCAGCCCCTGGGCGGGGGCACAGGGCACCATATATTTT
CDR3: CASSPWAGAQGTIYF

V: TRBV18
J: TRBJ1-1
D: TRBD1
DNA: TGTGCCAGCTCAATGGACAGGGGCTGGTCTGAAGCTTTCTTT
CDR3: CASSMDRGWSEAFF

V: TRBV5-1
J: TRBJ2-7
D: NA
DNA: TGCGCCAGCAGCTCGGGGTCTCCCTTCGAGCAGTACTTC
CDR3: CASSSGSPFEQYF

V: TRBV5-6
J: TRBJ2-4
D: TRBD2
DNA: TGTGCCAGCAGCTCCTACCAGCGGGAGTTCTTGGACATTCAGTACTTC
CDR3: CASSSYQREFLDIQYF

V: TRBV25-1
J: TRBJ2-7
D: NA
DNA: TGTGCCAGCAGTGCCCCCGGTCGGTCCTACGAGCAGTACTTC
CDR3: CASSAPGRSYEQYF

V: TRBV28
J: TRBJ1-1
D: NA
DNA: TGTGCCAGCAGTACCGGGTCCACCTTCGAAGCTTTCTTT
CDR3: CASSTGSTFEAFF

V: TRBV27
J: TRBJ1-2
D: NA
DNA: TGTGCCAGCAGTTTATCGACGGCGGGAGGCTACACCTTC
CDR3: CASSLSTAGGYTF

V: TRBV13
J: TRBJ2-7
D: NA
DNA: TGTGCCAGCAGCGTCGCCCTCAGCGAGCAGTACTTC
CDR3: CASSVALSEQYF

V: TRBV5-5
J: TRBJ1-1
D: TRBD1
DNA: TGTGCCAGCAGCATACAACAGGGGGCTGGGACTGAAGCTTTCTTT
CDR3: CASSIQQGAGTEAFF

V: TRBV7-2
J: TRBJ1-3
D: NA
DNA: TGTGCCAGCAGACGGGACTTTACTGGAAACACCATATATTTT
CDR3: CASRRDFTGNTIYF

V: TRBV7-8
J: TRBJ1-1
D: TRBD1
DNA: TGTGCCAGCAGCCCCAGACTCCGGAACTCCGGGACAGGGGCTGAAGCTTTCTTT
CDR3: CASSPRLRNSGTGAEAFF

V: TRBV15
J: TRBJ2-7
D: NA
DNA: TGTGCCACCAGCAGAGATTTAACTGTGTCGTCCTACGAGCAGTACTTC
CDR3: CATSRDLTVSSYEQYF

V: TRBV7-9
J: TRBJ2-1
D: TRBD1
DNA: TGTGCCAGCAGCCCTACCTTAGGGGGCTTTTCTGAGCAGTTCTTC
CDR3: CASSPTLGGFSEQFF

V: TRBV7-2
J: TRBJ2-7
D: TRBD1
DNA: TGTGCCAGCAGTCTAAACCGGGACAGGGTCTTGAACGAGCAGTACTTC
CDR3: CASSLNRDRVLNEQYF

V: TRBV27
J: TRBJ2-1
D: NA
DNA: TGTGCCAGCAGCAATGAGGCCTACAATGAGCAGTTCTTC
CDR3: CASSNEAYNEQFF

V: TRBV27
J: TRBJ1-4
D: NA
DNA: TGTGCCAGCAGTTTATTGGGGGGAGAAAAACTGTTTTTT
CDR3: CASSLLGGEKLFF

V: TRBV5-1
J: TRBJ2-5
D: NA
DNA: TGCGCCAGCAGCTTCCGCCCGACAGACCTAGAGACCCAGTACTTC
CDR3: CASSFRPTDLETQYF

V: TRBV2
J: TRBJ2-7
D: TRBD1
DNA: TGTGCCAGCAGACGACAGGGGGTGGGCGAGCAGTACTTC
CDR3: CASRRQGVGEQYF

V: TRBV9
J: TRBJ1-5
D: NA
DNA: TGTGCCAGCAGCGTCGACAGTCTGGGCAATCAGCCCCAGCATTTT
CDR3: CASSVDSLGNQPQHF

V: TRBV29-1
J: TRBJ2-7
D: NA
DNA: TGCAGCGTTGGTTCTAGCAAAAGCTCCTACGAGCAGTACTTC
CDR3: CSVGSSKSSYEQYF

V: TRBV6-1
J: TRBJ1-1
D: TRBD1
DNA: TGTGCCAGCAGTGACCTTCCGGGACAGGAGCTGAACACTGAAGCTTTCTTT
CDR3: CASSDLPGQELNTEAFF

V: TRBV29-1
J: TRBJ1-5
D: TRBD1
DNA: TGCAGCGTTGTAGTGCAGGGGGGAAGCCTTAATCAGCCCCAGCATTTT
CDR3: CSVVVQGGSLNQPQHF

V: TRBV28
J: TRBJ1-2
D: TRBD1
DNA: TGTGCCAGCAGGGGACAGGGGGTGGCGAACTATGGCTACACCTTC
CDR3: CASRGQGVANYGYTF

V: TRBV18
J: TRBJ2-4
D: NA
DNA: TGTGCCAGCTCACCTATTGGAGAATCATTAGCCAAAAACATTCAGTACTTC
CDR3: CASSPIGESLAKNIQYF

V: TRBV27
J: TRBJ2-1
D: NA
DNA: TGTGCCAGCAGTTTATCGGTCGGCAATGAGCAGTTCTTC
CDR3: CASSLSVGNEQFF

V: TRBV5-1
J: TRBJ1-2
D: TRBD1
DNA: TGCGCCAGCAGCTTGGGACAGGGGCCGGTTGGCTACACCTTC
CDR3: CASSLGQGPVGYTF

V: TRBV7-6
J: TRBJ1-1
D: NA
DNA: TGTGCCAGCAGCAGTGACAGGAACACTGAAGCTTTCTTT
CDR3: CASSSDRNTEAFF

V: TRBV30
J: TRBJ2-3
D: NA
DNA: TGTGCCTGGAGTGTAAAGGGAAGCGGGTCCAAGGCGGGCACAGATACGCAGTATTTT
CDR3: CAWSVKGSGSKAGTDTQYF

V: TRBV5-1
J: TRBJ2-5
D: TRBD1
DNA: TGCGCCAGCAGCCCCCTCCCGGGGACAGGGAAGGAGACCCAGTACTTC
CDR3: CASSPLPGTGKETQYF

V: TRBV2
J: TRBJ2-7
D: TRBD1
DNA: TGTGCCAGCAGTGAACAGACAGGGCCTTACGAGCAGTACTTC
CDR3: CASSEQTGPYEQYF

V: TRBV6-1
J: TRBJ1-1
D: NA
DNA: TGTGCCAGCAGTGATGACTCTGCAGGCTCGGGGACTGAAGCTTTCTTT
CDR3: CASSDDSAGSGTEAFF

V: TRBV28
J: TRBJ2-1
D: NA
DNA: TGTGCCAGCACCCCGGGAGATGGGTACAATGAGCAGTTCTTC
CDR3: CASTPGDGYNEQFF

V: TRBV7-9
J: TRBJ2-3
D: NA
DNA: TGTGCCAGCAGCTCTCCGGGCAGGGCTTACACAGATACGCAGTATTTT
CDR3: CASSSPGRAYTDTQYF